The 10 T cell receptor beta chains below come from one sample, sequenced in a study of T-cell memory formation after mild COVID-19. One entry per CDR3 protein, called by TCRdb with MiXCR from the 5' RACE reads. The table includes around 220,000 distinct CDR3 sequences, 16% detected once. The sample consisted of PBMCs or a T cell subset sorted from them (not recorded which). The receptors here all came from a man younger than 35 who had mild COVID-19 (a few samples of this study predate the infection). Cell type and time point are not known.

This clonotype turned up a few times. The chain recombines TRBV20-1 with TRBJ2-4; D gene ambiguous. This CDR3 has 12 amino acids. Trimming removed 6 bases at V and 0 bases at J, with 6 bases between. CDR1 and CDR2 (germline): DFQATT, SNEGSKA (reference sequence). This CDR3 is CSAPLAKNIQYF. For the CDR3, the DNA is TGCAGTGCCCCCTTAGCCAAAAACATTCAGTACTTC.

This clonotype appeared a few times. The chain uses TRBV20-1 and TRBJ2-3; D is perhaps TRBD2 (5 bases). Germline lookup yields CDR1 DFQATT and CDR2 SNEGSKA (reference sequence). The CDR3 length is 12 residues. Between the trimmed V and J ends, which lost 5 bases and 4 bases, there was a span of 10 bases. CDR3 amino acids: CSASSSPDTQYF. CDR3 coding DNA: TGCAGTGCTTCTAGCTCGCCAGATACGCAGTATTTT.

This clonotype was counted ten times or more. The chain combines TRBV20-1 with TRBJ1-1; D call uncertain. The CDR3 loop spans 11 amino acids. V was clipped by 5 bases and J by 8 bases, with 12 bases between them. Looked up from germline, CDR1 is DFQATT and CDR2 is SNEGSKA (reference sequence). The CDR3 DNA follows: TGCAGTGCTCAACACGGAGTAGAAGCTTTCTTT. It yields the protein CSAQHGVEAFF.

This chain uses TRBV4-2 with TRBJ2-2, with D possibly TRBD1 on 5 matching bases. Germline V gene lookup returns CDR1 LGHNA and CDR2 YNFKEQ. CDR3 length equals 14 residues. V was trimmed by 0 bases and J by 8 bases, leaving 10 bases between them. The CDR3, as DNA: TGTGCCAGCAGCCAAGATGTAGGGGTAGGGGAGCTGTTTTTT. Translation gives CASSQDVGVGELFF.

V usage is TRBV2 and J usage is TRBJ1-2; D is perhaps TRBD1 (6 bases). CDR1 is SNHLY and CDR2 is FYNNEI in the germline V gene. Trimming left V 7 bases short and J 4 bases short, with 16 bases between. The CDR3 extends over 14 amino acids. CDR3 residues: CASTPDRPFYGYTF. The CDR3 nucleotides are TGTGCCAGCACTCCAGACAGGCCTTTCTATGGCTACACCTTC.

This sequence joins TRBV20-1 and TRBJ2-7, with a tentative D call TRBD2 (5 bases). Per germline, CDR1 DFQATT and CDR2 SNEGSKA (reference sequence). V was clipped by 5 bases and J by 3 bases, with 14 bases between them. The CDR3 loop spans 13 amino acids. The CDR3 DNA is TGCAGTGCTGGGCCCGGAGGATTCTACGAGCAGTACTTC. Its translation is CSAGPGGFYEQYF.

J is TRBJ2-3 and V is TRBV24-1; no firm D call. The CDR3 spans 14 residues. Trimming pared 4 bases from V and 2 bases from J, leaving 9 bases between. Germline V gives CDR1 KGHDR, CDR2 SFDVKD. This CDR3 reads CATSDKLVTDTQYF. For the CDR3, the DNA is TGTGCCACCAGTGACAAACTCGTCACAGATACGCAGTATTTT.

V gene TRBV6-2 or TRBV6-3 combines with J gene TRBJ2-3, with 11 positions matching TRBD2. Germline V lookup: CDR1 MNHEY, CDR2 SVGEGT. V lost 5 bases, J lost 1 base, and 8 bases stayed unmatched. The CDR3 covers 17 residues. DNA of the CDR3: TGTGCCAGCAGTCTCGGACTAGCGGGTTTTCGCACAGATACGCAGTATTTT. This translates into CASSLGLAGFRTDTQYF.

At least ten counts were recorded for this clonotype. The chain links TRBV5-4 to TRBJ2-1; D gene uncertain. The length of the CDR3 is 11 residues. V was trimmed by 1 base and J by 8 bases, leaving 4 bases between them. The V gene's germline CDR1 is SGHNT and CDR2 YYREEE (reference sequence). CDR3 in DNA: TGTGCCAGCAGCTTGACGGATGAGCAGTTCTTC. The encoded protein is CASSLTDEQFF.

CDR3 amino acids: CASSFSLNTGELFF. The CDR3 region has the DNA TGTGCCAGCAGTTTTTCGTTGAACACCGGGGAGCTGTTTTTT. The V gene is TRBV12-3 or TRBV12-4, the J gene TRBJ2-2, with unresolved D. The V end was cut by 3 bases, the J end by 1 base, with 6 bases between. The CDR3 contains 14 residues.